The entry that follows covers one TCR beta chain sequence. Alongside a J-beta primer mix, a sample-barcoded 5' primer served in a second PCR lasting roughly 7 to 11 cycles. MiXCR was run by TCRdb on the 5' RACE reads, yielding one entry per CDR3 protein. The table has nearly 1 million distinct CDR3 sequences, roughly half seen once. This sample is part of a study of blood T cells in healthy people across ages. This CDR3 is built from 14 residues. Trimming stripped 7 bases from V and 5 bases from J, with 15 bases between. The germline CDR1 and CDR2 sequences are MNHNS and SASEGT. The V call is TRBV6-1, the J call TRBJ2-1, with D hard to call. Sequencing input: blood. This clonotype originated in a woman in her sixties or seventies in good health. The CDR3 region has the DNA TGTGCCAGCAAAGGTTCATGGTCCAACAATGAGCAGTTCTTC. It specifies CASKGSWSNNEQFF.